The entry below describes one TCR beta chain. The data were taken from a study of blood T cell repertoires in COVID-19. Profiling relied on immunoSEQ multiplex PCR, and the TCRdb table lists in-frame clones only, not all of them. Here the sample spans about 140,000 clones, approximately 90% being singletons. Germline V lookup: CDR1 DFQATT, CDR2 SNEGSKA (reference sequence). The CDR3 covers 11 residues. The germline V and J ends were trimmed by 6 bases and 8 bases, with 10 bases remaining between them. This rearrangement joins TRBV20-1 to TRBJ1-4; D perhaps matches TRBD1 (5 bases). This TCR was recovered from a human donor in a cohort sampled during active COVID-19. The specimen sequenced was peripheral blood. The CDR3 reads CSAIRTEKLFF. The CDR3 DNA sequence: TGCAGTGCCATCCGGACAGAAAAACTGTTTTTT.